This TCR beta chain appears in the sequencing data of a study of chemoradiotherapy in HPV16-positive cancers. Over chemoradiotherapy, repertoires were sampled more than once. This CDR3 region has 16 residues. The germline CDR1 and CDR2 sequences are MGHRA and YSYEKL. The V end lost 4 bases, the J end lost 0 bases, and 12 bases lay between the germline ends. For this clone: Its antigen remains unknown.

The assay was immunoSEQ multiplex PCR, and TCRdb's table has in-frame clones only and misses some. The table records roughly 19,000 clones, approximately 84% of them present only once. General study findings and limits: During treatment, candidate HPV-specific clones and E7-related motifs expanded in tumor.

This specimen was blood, taken from a patient who underwent chemoradiotherapy. The clonotype was recovered from a human donor with HPV-associated anogenital cancer. The J gene is TRBJ1-4, the V gene TRBV4-1; D gene ambiguous. DNA of the CDR3: TGCGCCAGCAGCCCAGGTTGGGGTGCAACTAATGAAAAACTGTTTTTT. It translates to CASSPGWGATNEKLFF.